One and the same sample provided the 7 T cell receptor beta chains below, sequenced in a study of T cell responses to AZD1222 COVID-19 vaccine. Assay used: immunoSEQ multiplex PCR; TCRdb lists only in-frame clones, some missing. The sample has 160,000 or so clones; about 90% are singletons. This material consisted of peripheral blood, taken on day 0 of AZD1222 vaccination. These receptors were taken from an adult in good health.

The genes are TRBV25-1 and TRBJ2-3; TRBD2 matches at 8 bases. The germline gives CDR1 MGHDK, CDR2 SYGVNS. V shed 4 bases, J shed 0 bases, and the junction held 3 bases outside the gene matches. The CDR3 spans 15 residues. The CDR3: CASSATSGSTDTQYF. CDR3 nucleotide sequence: TGTGCCAGCAGTGCTACTAGCGGCAGCACAGATACGCAGTATTTT.

The V call is TRBV19, the J call TRBJ1-3; 8 bases match TRBD1. This CDR3 comprises 18 residues. Looked up from germline, CDR1 is LNHDA and CDR2 is SQIVND (reference sequence). Trimming removed 2 bases from V and 0 bases from J; junction bases left unmatched: 9. The CDR3 loop reads CASSIWPTGAISGNTIYF. In nucleotides, the CDR3 is TGTGCCAGTAGTATATGGCCGACAGGGGCTATCTCTGGAAACACCATATATTTT.

The rearrangement joins TRBV12-3 or TRBV12-4 to TRBJ1-2; 8 bases align to TRBD1. The V gene end was trimmed by 6 bases and the J gene end by 4 bases; junction bases not matched to a gene: 4. The length of the CDR3 is 13 residues. The CDR3 nucleotides read TGTGCCAGCAGCCAGGGGGCTGGCTATGGCTACACCTTC. Translation: CASSQGAGYGYTF.

V and J are TRBV7-2 and TRBJ2-7; a possible D gene is TRBD2 (7 bases). CDR1 SGHTA and CDR2 FQGNSA come from the germline V gene. V was trimmed by 1 base and J by 2 bases, leaving 9 bases between them. The CDR3 sequence is 14 residues long. The CDR3 DNA reads TGTGCCAGCAGCTTAGGGCGGGGGCCCTACGAGCAGTACTTC. This encodes CASSLGRGPYEQYF.

J is TRBJ1-1 and V is TRBV19; a weak D match, TRBD1 (5 bases). Trimming removed 6 bases from V and 5 bases from J, with 16 bases in between. This CDR3 comprises 14 residues. Germline CDR1 LNHDA, CDR2 SQIVND (reference sequence). The DNA of the CDR3 is TGTGCCAGTAGGAGACCGCAGGGATTTACTGAAGCTTTCTTT. Protein sequence: CASRRPQGFTEAFF.

The chain is built from TRBV28 and TRBJ1-3, with a weak D call TRBD1 (5 bases). With 4 bases removed from V and 5 bases from J, the gap between germline ends came to 18 bases. Germline CDR1 MDHEN, CDR2 SYDVKM. This CDR3 region has 16 residues. Here the CDR3 reads CASSSSARVDRNTIYF. The CDR3 DNA reads as TGTGCCAGCAGTTCGTCTGCCAGGGTAGATAGAAACACCATATATTTT.

The chain joins TRBV3-1 (or the pseudogene TRBV3-2) to TRBJ2-3; D not resolved. This CDR3 is 12 amino acids long. Deletions cut 4 bases from V and 4 bases from J, with 6 bases between. In germline, CDR1 is LGHDT, CDR2 YNNKEL (reference sequence). The DNA of the CDR3 is TGTGCCAGCAGCCCTACGTCAGATACGCAGTATTTT. Translated, it gives CASSPTSDTQYF.